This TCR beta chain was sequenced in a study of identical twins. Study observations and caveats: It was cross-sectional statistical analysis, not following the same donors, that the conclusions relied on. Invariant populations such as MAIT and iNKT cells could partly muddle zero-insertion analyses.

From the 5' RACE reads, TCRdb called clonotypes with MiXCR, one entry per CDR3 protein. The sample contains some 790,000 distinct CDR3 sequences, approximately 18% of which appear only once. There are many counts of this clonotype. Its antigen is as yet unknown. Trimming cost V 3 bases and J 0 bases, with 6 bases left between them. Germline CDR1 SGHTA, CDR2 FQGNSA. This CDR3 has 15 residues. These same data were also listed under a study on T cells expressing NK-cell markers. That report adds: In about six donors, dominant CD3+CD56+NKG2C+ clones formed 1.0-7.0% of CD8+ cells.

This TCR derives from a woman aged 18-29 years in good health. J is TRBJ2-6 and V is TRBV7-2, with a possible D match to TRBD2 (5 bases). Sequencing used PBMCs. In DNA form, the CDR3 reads TGTGCCAGCAGCTTGAGGGTCTCTGGGGCCAACGTCCTGACTTTC. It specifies CASSLRVSGANVLTF.